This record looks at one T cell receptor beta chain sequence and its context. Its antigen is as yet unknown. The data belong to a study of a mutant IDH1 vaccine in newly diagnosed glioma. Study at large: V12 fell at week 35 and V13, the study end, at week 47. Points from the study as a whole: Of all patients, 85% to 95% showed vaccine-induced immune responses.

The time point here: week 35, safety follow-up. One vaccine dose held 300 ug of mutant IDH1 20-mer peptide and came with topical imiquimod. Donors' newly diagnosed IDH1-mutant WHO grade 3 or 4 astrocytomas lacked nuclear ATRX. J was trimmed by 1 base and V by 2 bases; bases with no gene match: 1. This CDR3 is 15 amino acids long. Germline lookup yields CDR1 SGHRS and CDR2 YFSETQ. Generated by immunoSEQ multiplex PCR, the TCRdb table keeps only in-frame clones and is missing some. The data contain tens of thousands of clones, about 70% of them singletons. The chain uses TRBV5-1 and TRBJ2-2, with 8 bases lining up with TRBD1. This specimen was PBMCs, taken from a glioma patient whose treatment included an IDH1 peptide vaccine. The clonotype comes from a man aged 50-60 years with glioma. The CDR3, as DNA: TGCGCCAGCAGCTTAGGGACAGGGAACACCGGGGAGCTGTTTTTT. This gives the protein CASSLGTGNTGELFF.